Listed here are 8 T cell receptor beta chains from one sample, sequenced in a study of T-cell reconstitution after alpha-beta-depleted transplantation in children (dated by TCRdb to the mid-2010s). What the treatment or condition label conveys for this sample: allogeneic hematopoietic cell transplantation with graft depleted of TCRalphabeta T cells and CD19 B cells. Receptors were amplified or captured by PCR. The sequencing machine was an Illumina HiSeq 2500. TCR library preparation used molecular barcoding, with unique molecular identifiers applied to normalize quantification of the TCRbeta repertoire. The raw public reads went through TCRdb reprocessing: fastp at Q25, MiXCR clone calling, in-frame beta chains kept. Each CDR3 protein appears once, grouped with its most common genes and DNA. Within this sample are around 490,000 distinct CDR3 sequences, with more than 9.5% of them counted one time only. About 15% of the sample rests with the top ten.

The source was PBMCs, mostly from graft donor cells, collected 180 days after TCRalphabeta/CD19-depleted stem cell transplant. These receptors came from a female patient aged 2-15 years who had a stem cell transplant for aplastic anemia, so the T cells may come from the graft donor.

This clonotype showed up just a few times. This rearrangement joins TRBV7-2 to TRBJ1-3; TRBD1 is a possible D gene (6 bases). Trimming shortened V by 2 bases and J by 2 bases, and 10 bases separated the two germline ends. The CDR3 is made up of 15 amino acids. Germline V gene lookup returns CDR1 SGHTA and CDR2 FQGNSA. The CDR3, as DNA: TGTGCCAGCAGCTTATTGGCAGGGGCTGGAAACACCATATATTTT. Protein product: CASSLLAGAGNTIYF. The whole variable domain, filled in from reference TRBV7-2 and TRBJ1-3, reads GAGVSQSPSNKVTEKGKDVELRCDPISGHTALYWYRQSLGQGLEFLIYFQGNSAPDKSGLPSDRFSAERTGGSVSTLTIQRTQQEDSAVYLCASSLLAGAGNTIYFGEGSWLTVV.

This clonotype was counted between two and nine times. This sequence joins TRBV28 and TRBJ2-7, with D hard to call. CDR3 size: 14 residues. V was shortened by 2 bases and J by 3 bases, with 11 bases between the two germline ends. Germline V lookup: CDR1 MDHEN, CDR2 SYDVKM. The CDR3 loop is CASSLNVGHYEQYF. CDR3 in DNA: TGTGCCAGCAGTTTAAACGTGGGTCACTACGAGCAGTACTTC. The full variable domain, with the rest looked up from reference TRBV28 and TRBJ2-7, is DVKVTQSSRYLVKRTGEKVFLECVQDMDHENMFWYRQDPGLGLRLIYFSYDVKMKEKGDIPEGYSVSREKKERFSLILESASTNQTSMYLCASSLNVGHYEQYFGPGTRLTVT.

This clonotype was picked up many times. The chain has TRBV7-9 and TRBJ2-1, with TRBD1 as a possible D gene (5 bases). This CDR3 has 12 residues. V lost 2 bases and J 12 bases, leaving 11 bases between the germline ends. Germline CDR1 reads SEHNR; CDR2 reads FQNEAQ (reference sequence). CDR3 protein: CASSLQGVLQFF. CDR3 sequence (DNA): TGTGCCAGCAGCTTACAAGGGGTTCTGCAGTTCTTC.

The CDR3: CASSQEPENWSNTGELFF. As DNA, the CDR3 is TGTGCCAGCAGCCAAGAGCCTGAGAACTGGTCGAACACCGGGGAGCTGTTTTTT. The chain employs TRBV4-2 and TRBJ2-2; D gene uncertain. This CDR3 contains 18 residues. V was shortened by 0 bases and J by 0 bases, with 14 bases between the two germline ends. Germline V gene lookup returns CDR1 LGHNA and CDR2 YNFKEQ.

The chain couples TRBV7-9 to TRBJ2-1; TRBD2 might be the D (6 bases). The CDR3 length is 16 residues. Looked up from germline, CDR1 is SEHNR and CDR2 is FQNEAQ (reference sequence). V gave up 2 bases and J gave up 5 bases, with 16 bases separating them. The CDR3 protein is CASSLLAPLAHNEQFF. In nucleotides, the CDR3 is TGTGCCAGCAGCTTACTTGCCCCACTAGCCCACAATGAGCAGTTCTTC.

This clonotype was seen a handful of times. The CDR3 spells CAATGSNTGELFF. CDR3 DNA sequence: TGTGCCGCGACAGGGTCGAACACCGGGGAGCTGTTTTTT. The rearrangement links TRBV28 to TRBJ2-2; 7 positions agree with TRBD1. This CDR3 contains 13 residues. Germline V gene sequence: CDR1 MDHEN, CDR2 SYDVKM. After removal of 11 bases from V and 0 bases from J, the junction contained 3 bases not matched to a gene.

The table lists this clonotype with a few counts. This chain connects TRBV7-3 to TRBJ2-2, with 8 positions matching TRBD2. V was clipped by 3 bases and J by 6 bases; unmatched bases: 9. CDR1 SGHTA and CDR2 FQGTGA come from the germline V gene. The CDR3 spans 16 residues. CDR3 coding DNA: TGTGCCAGCAGCTTCCCCGCCCGGGGGGGATCCGGGGAGCTGTTTTTT. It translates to CASSFPARGGSGELFF.

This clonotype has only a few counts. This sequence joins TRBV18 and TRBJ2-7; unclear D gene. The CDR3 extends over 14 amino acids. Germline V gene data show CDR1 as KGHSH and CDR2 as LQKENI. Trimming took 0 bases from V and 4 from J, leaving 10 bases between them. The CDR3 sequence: CASSPPRNPYEQYF. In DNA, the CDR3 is TGTGCCAGCTCACCACCGCGGAACCCTTACGAGCAGTACTTC.